The 11 T cell receptor beta chains below come from one sample, sequenced in a study of Graves' ophthalmopathy and Graves' hyperthyroidism. Amplification of TCR beta CDR3 regions used RNA transcripts. Scientists carried out first-round RT-PCR using HTBI primers and then a second-round multiplex PCR. TCRdb re-derived calls from the multiplex PCR reads in MiXCR, one entry per CDR3 protein. The sample has some 350,000 distinct CDR3 sequences; about a sixth are singletons. The sequencing input was peripheral blood. The source is an adult woman with stable Graves' hyperthyroidism.

This clonotype showed up many times. The chain recombines TRBV28 with TRBJ1-5; 9 bases line up with TRBD1. Germline CDR1 reads MDHEN; CDR2 reads SYDVKM. The J segment lost 6 bases and the V segment lost 5 bases, leaving 8 bases of the junction unmatched. The CDR3 has 15 residues. The CDR3 reads CASSPGTGRTQPQHF. CDR3 coding DNA: TGTGCCAGCAGTCCGGGGACAGGGAGAACTCAGCCCCAGCATTTT.

This clonotype was detected ten times or more. Germline is not matched at one junction end, which may reflect a read error. The rearrangement uses TRBV30 and TRBJ2-2, with D perhaps matching TRBD1 or TRBD2 (5 bases each). The CDR3 has 16 residues. From germline, CDR1 is GTSNPN and CDR2 SVGIG (reference sequence). The CDR3 DNA is TGTGCCTGGAGCCCCTCGGGGCAGTTAAACACCGGGGAGCTGGTTTTT. Amino acid sequence: CAWSPSGQLNTGELVF. The whole variable domain, remainder taken from reference TRBV30 and TRBJ2-2, is SQTIHQWPATLVQPVGSPLSLECTVEGTSNPNLYWYRQAAGRGLQLLFYSVGIGQISSEVPQNLSASRPQDRQFILSSKKLLLSDSGFYLCAWSPSGQLNTGELVFGEGSRLTVL.

This clonotype was seen many times. The chain combines TRBV11-2 with TRBJ2-7; 7 positions agree with TRBD1. V was pared by 6 bases and J by 6 bases, with 8 bases of the junction left unmatched. The germline CDR1 and CDR2 sequences are SGHAT and FQNNGV. The CDR3 has 13 amino acids. This CDR3 reads CASSSGTVGEQYF. CDR3 DNA: TGTGCCAGCAGTTCCGGGACAGTGGGCGAGCAGTACTTC.

This clonotype was detected many times. CDR3 amino acids: CASSELRSTEAFF. DNA for the CDR3: TGTGCCAGCAGTGAATTAAGGTCCACTGAAGCTTTCTTT. V and J are TRBV2 and TRBJ1-1; D not resolved. CDR1 is SNHLY, CDR2 FYNNEI, per germline. Trimming took 2 bases from V and 4 from J, leaving 8 bases between them. The CDR3 extends over 13 amino acids.

In its sample, this clonotype was seen many times. Germline and junction disagree at one end, which may indicate a read error. V usage is TRBV12-3 or TRBV12-4 and J usage is TRBJ1-1; D is unclear. This CDR3 is built from 15 residues. CDR3 in DNA: TGTGCCAGTAGTTCTGAGGAAATCCCGAACACTGAAGCTTTCTTT. Residues: CASSSEEIPNTEAFF.

This clonotype has at least ten counts. The CDR3 coding sequence is TGTGCCAGCACCCTGGGACAACAGAACACTGAAGCTTTCTTT. Translated, it gives CASTLGQQNTEAFF. The chain links TRBV6-1 to TRBJ1-1; maybe TRBD1 (6 bases). This CDR3 is built from 14 residues. Germline CDR1 and CDR2: MNHNS and SASEGT. Deletions cut 7 bases from V and 1 base from J, with 13 bases between.

At least ten counts were recorded for this clonotype. This could be a read error, since a much larger clone is one nucleotide away. The rearrangement joins TRBV12-3 or TRBV12-4 to TRBJ1-2; 9 bases are shared with TRBD1. V was pared by 4 bases and J by 6 bases, with 3 bases of the junction left unmatched. CDR3 length equals 13 residues. The CDR3 reads CASSSGTGNGYTF. The DNA of the CDR3 is TGTGCCAGCAGTTCCGGGACAGGGAATGGCTACACCTTC.

This clonotype has at least ten counts. Just one base apart from a much larger clone, this may be a read error. The rearrangement uses TRBV6-5 and TRBJ1-6; weak D call: TRBD1 (5 bases). CDR3 length equals 15 residues. V gave up 1 base and J gave up 10 bases, with 14 bases separating them. Germline V gene lookup returns CDR1 MNHEY and CDR2 SVGAGI. The CDR3 sequence: CASSYYGRGKSPLHF. The CDR3 nucleotides read TGTGCCAGCAGTTACTACGGGAGGGGTAAGTCACCCCTCCACTTT.

This clonotype was counted at least ten times. The chain couples TRBV4-3 to TRBJ1-2; TRBD1 matches 8 bases. CDR3 length: 16 amino acids. In germline, CDR1 is LGHNA, CDR2 YSLEER. V shed 0 bases, J shed 2 bases, and the junction held 5 bases outside the gene matches. CDR3 DNA sequence: TGCGCCAGCAGCCAAGAGAGGCAGGGGGCGAACTATGGCTACACCTTC. Encoded protein: CASSQERQGANYGYTF.

CDR3 in amino acids: CASSDPGRGNTIYF. CDR3 nucleotides: TGTGCCAGCAGTGATCCAGGGAGAGGTAACACCATATATTTT. The rearrangement links TRBV6-1 to TRBJ1-3; D is perhaps TRBD1 (5 bases). Germline lookup yields CDR1 MNHNS and CDR2 SASEGT. The CDR3 runs to 14 residues. Trimming removed 3 bases at V and 7 bases at J, with 13 bases between.

Worth noting for this clonotype: Because the CDR3's place on the DNA is in doubt, the DNA is left out and the CDR3 is given as listed by TCRdb. This chain uses TRBV6-2 or TRBV6-3 with TRBJ2-7; no check of the table's D call, TRBD1, against the DNA was made. Germline assignment: CDR1 MNHEY and CDR2 SVGEGT. 15 amino acids form the CDR3, both terminal residues included. This CDR3 reads CASSSSTSGRYEQYF.